The 22 T cell receptor beta chains below were found in one sample sequenced in a study of blood T cell repertoires in COVID-19. Libraries were prepared by immunoSEQ multiplex PCR; TCRdb keeps only in-frame clonotypes and omits some of them. The sample records about 360,000 clones, approximately 86% being singletons. The source material was peripheral blood. The receptors derive from a human donor in a cohort sampled during active COVID-19.

The rearrangement joins TRBV29-1 to TRBJ2-2, with TRBD2 matching over 9 bases. Germline V CDR1 and CDR2: SQVTM, ANQGSEA. The V and J ends lost 6 bases and 4 bases, in that order; junction bases with no gene match: 6. This CDR3 region has 14 residues. CDR3: CSVPGTSPTGELFF. CDR3 DNA sequence: TGCAGCGTCCCCGGGACTAGCCCCACCGGGGAGCTGTTTTTT.

The rearrangement links TRBV5-5 to TRBJ1-2; D gene unclear. V was shortened by 3 bases and J by 6 bases, with 15 bases between the two germline ends. Germline V gene lookup returns CDR1 SGHKS and CDR2 YYEKEE (reference sequence). CDR3 length: 14 residues. The CDR3 here is CASSSDYLVNGYTF. DNA for the CDR3: TGTGCCAGCAGCTCTGACTACTTAGTGAATGGCTACACCTTC. The complete variable domain, with remaining parts taken from reference TRBV5-5 and TRBJ1-2, reads DAGVTQSPTHLIKTRGQQVTLRCSPISGHKSVSWYQQVLGQGPQFIFQYYEKEERGRGNFPDRFSARQFPNYSSELNVNALLLGDSALYLCASSSDYLVNGYTFGSGTRLTVV.

The chain combines TRBV6-2 or TRBV6-3 with TRBJ1-1; no firm D call. The V end was cut by 2 bases, the J end by 3 bases, with 22 bases between. The germline CDR1 and CDR2 sequences are MNHEY and SVGEGT. The CDR3 is made up of 18 amino acids. As DNA, the CDR3 is TGTGCCAGCAGTTACGCGCTAAGTGTCGGGAGGGCGGACACTGAAGCTTTCTTT. This translates into CASSYALSVGRADTEAFF.

J is TRBJ2-6 and V is TRBV29-1, with 7 bases matching TRBD1. Trimming removed 4 bases from V and 2 bases from J; junction bases left unmatched: 5. This CDR3 comprises 15 residues. Germline CDR1 reads SQVTM; CDR2 reads ANQGSEA. CDR3 in DNA: TGCAGCGTTGCGACAGGGCGAACTGGGGCCAACGTCCTGACTTTC. Its translation is CSVATGRTGANVLTF.

The chain recombines TRBV19 with TRBJ1-5; TRBD1 matches at 9 bases. Germline CDR1 and CDR2: LNHDA and SQIVND (reference sequence). The V and J ends lost 5 bases and 6 bases, in that order; junction bases with no gene match: 8. This CDR3 is 15 amino acids long. CDR3 coding DNA: TGTGCCAGTAGTGCCACAGGGGGCGCGGGTCAGCCCCAGCATTTT. It encodes CASSATGGAGQPQHF.

V gene TRBV7-2 combines with J gene TRBJ1-2, with a tentative D call TRBD1 (5 bases). This CDR3 spans 12 amino acids. V dropped 7 bases and J dropped 7 bases, with 13 bases sitting between them. Per the germline V gene, CDR1 is SGHTA and CDR2 is FQGNSA. The DNA of the CDR3 is TGTGCCAGCAATTATGGGAGGGGTGGCTACACCTTC. This codes for CASNYGRGGYTF.

The rearrangement links TRBV5-6 to TRBJ2-1, with a possible D match to TRBD1 (6 bases). CDR3 length: 12 amino acids. The germline V and J ends were trimmed by 1 base and 11 bases, with 10 bases remaining between them. Looked up from germline, CDR1 is SGHDT and CDR2 is YYEEEE. Here the CDR3 DNA reads TGTGCCAGCAGCTTGCCCGGACAGCAGCAGTTCTTC. It is translated as CASSLPGQQQFF.

CDR3 residues: CAWSLGADNSPLHF. As DNA, the CDR3 is TGTGCCTGGAGTCTCGGAGCGGATAATTCACCCCTCCACTTT. The rearrangement joins TRBV30 to TRBJ1-6; D gene uncertain. V was clipped by 2 bases and J by 5 bases, with 10 bases between them. This CDR3 is built from 14 residues. The germline CDR1 and CDR2 sequences are GTSNPN and SVGIG (reference sequence).

V gene TRBV11-1 combines with J gene TRBJ2-2; 7 nucleotides agree with TRBD2. V dropped 5 bases and J dropped 0; count of bases not matched to a gene: 6. CDR1 and CDR2 (germline): SGHAT, FQDESV (reference sequence). This CDR3 region has 16 residues. CDR3 protein: CASSRLAGPNTGELFF. CDR3 nucleotides: TGTGCCAGCAGCCGACTAGCAGGACCGAACACCGGGGAGCTGTTTTTT.

The chain has TRBV19 and TRBJ1-4, with 12 positions matching TRBD1. The CDR3 length is 16 residues. Germline CDR1 reads LNHDA; CDR2 reads SQIVND (reference sequence). The ends lost 5 bases at V and 8 bases at J; junction bases unmatched: 9. As DNA, the CDR3 is TGTGCCAGTAGTTCGTACCGGGACAGGGGGCGCGAAAAACTGTTTTTT. It translates to CASSSYRDRGREKLFF.

The chain is built from TRBV10-3 and TRBJ2-5; D ambiguous. CDR3 length: 11 amino acids. V lost 2 bases and J 5 bases, leaving 3 bases between the germline ends. Germline CDR1 reads ENHRY; CDR2 reads SYGVKD. CDR3 loop: CAISERETQYF. CDR3 nucleotide sequence: TGTGCCATCAGTGAGCGGGAGACCCAGTACTTC.

The rearrangement links TRBV5-6 to TRBJ2-6; a weak D match, TRBD1 (6 bases). This CDR3 has 17 amino acids. Germline CDR1 is SGHDT and CDR2 is YYEEEE. Between the trimmed V and J ends, which lost 1 base and 4 bases, there was a span of 15 bases. The CDR3 bases are TGTGCCAGCAGCTTGATGCAGGGGTTGGGAGGGGCCAACGTCCTGACTTTC. Amino acids: CASSLMQGLGGANVLTF.

The CDR3 region has the DNA TGTGCCAGCAGCTTGTTCCGCGGGTACGAGCAGTACTTC. Encoded protein: CASSLFRGYEQYF. The chain employs TRBV5-8 and TRBJ2-7; D might be TRBD2 (5 bases). The length of the CDR3 is 13 residues. V gave up 1 base and J gave up 4 bases, with 9 bases separating them. Germline V gene sequence: CDR1 SGHTS, CDR2 YDEGEE.

CDR3 DNA sequence: TGTGCCAGTCTGACAGGGGTCGGGGTGAACACTGAAGCTTTCTTT. This translates into CASLTGVGVNTEAFF. The chain couples TRBV28 to TRBJ1-1, with 8 positions matching TRBD1. Germline CDR1 and CDR2: MDHEN and SYDVKM. This CDR3 region has 15 residues. V shed 9 bases and J 0 bases; nucleotides not matched to a gene: 9.

This clone has only a few counts. The chain employs TRBV7-3 and TRBJ2-2, with unresolved D. Germline V CDR1 and CDR2: SGHTA, FQGTGA. The CDR3 is 13 residues long. V was cut by 4 bases and J by 2 bases, with 5 bases left in between. CDR3 protein: CASSSPNTGELFF. CDR3 nucleotide sequence: TGTGCCAGCAGCTCCCCTAACACCGGGGAGCTGTTTTTT.

This chain uses TRBV7-9 with TRBJ2-5, with 8 positions matching TRBD1. V lost 4 bases to trimming and J lost 2 bases; unmatched junction nucleotides: 9. CDR1 and CDR2 from the germline V gene are SEHNR and FQNEAQ (reference sequence). This CDR3 is built from 16 residues. This CDR3 is CASSSPGQATQETQYF. CDR3 nucleotide sequence: TGTGCCAGCAGCTCCCCGGGACAGGCCACACAAGAGACCCAGTACTTC.

Notes on this clone: Other DNA variants within this sample encode the same CDR3. Here the CDR3 DNA reads TGTGCCAGCAGCGTAGGGGCAGAGCAAGAGACCCAGTACTTC. It yields the protein CASSVGAEQETQYF. The J gene is TRBJ2-5, the V gene TRBV9; D gene ambiguous. V dropped 0 bases and J dropped 2 bases, with 8 bases sitting between them. The germline gives CDR1 SGDLS, CDR2 YYNGEE. CDR3 length equals 14 residues.

The rearrangement links TRBV15 to TRBJ2-1; weak D call: TRBD2 (6 bases). V was cut by 0 bases and J by 0 bases, with 15 bases left in between. The V gene's germline CDR1 is LNHNV and CDR2 YYDKDF (reference sequence). The CDR3 is made up of 18 amino acids. The CDR3 protein is CATSRDGGRVYSYNEQFF. CDR3 in DNA: TGTGCCACCAGCAGAGATGGAGGGCGGGTATACTCCTACAATGAGCAGTTCTTC.

V and J are TRBV20-1 and TRBJ2-1, with D possibly TRBD2 on 5 matching bases. V shed 3 bases and J shed 0 bases, with 12 bases lying between them. Germline CDR1 reads DFQATT; CDR2 reads SNEGSKA (reference sequence). This CDR3 contains 15 residues. The CDR3 spells CSASRDGSSYNEQFF. CDR3 bases: TGCAGTGCTAGTAGGGATGGGAGCTCCTACAATGAGCAGTTCTTC.

This chain joins TRBV7-8 and TRBJ2-2; TRBD2 matches 11 bases. The CDR3 sequence is 16 residues long. V dropped 2 bases and J dropped 4; count of bases not matched to a gene: 3. Germline CDR1 and CDR2: SGHVS and FQNEAQ. CDR3 nucleotide sequence: TGTGCCAGCAGCTTAAGACTAGCGGGGAGCACCGGGGAGCTGTTTTTT. Translated: CASSLRLAGSTGELFF. The variable domain in full, with the rest retrieved from reference TRBV7-8 and TRBJ2-2, is GAGVSQSPRYKVAKRGQDVALRCDPISGHVSLFWYQQALGQGPEFLTYFQNEAQLDKSGLPSDRFFAERPEGSVSTLKIQRTQQEDSAVYLCASSLRLAGSTGELFFGEGSRLTVL.

V is TRBV11-2 and J is TRBJ2-1, with D unresolved. CDR1 SGHAT and CDR2 FQNNGV come from the germline V gene. The CDR3 spans 16 residues. Trimming left V 4 bases short and J 0 bases short, with 13 bases between. This CDR3 is CASSSRLVSSYNEQFF. As DNA, the CDR3 is TGTGCCAGCAGCTCCAGACTTGTGAGCTCCTACAATGAGCAGTTCTTC. Full variable domain (outside the CDR3, taken from reference TRBV11-2 and TRBJ2-1): EAGVAQSPRYKIIEKRQSVAFWCNPISGHATLYWYQQILGQGPKLLIQFQNNGVVDDSQLPKDRFSAERLKGVDSTLKIQPAKLEDSAVYLCASSSRLVSSYNEQFFGPGTRLTVL.

The chain combines TRBV15 with TRBJ1-5; TRBD1 agrees at 9 bases. The J segment lost 7 bases and the V segment lost 0 bases, leaving 7 bases of the junction unmatched. Germline loops: CDR1 LNHNV, CDR2 YYDKDF (reference sequence). The CDR3 sequence is 16 residues long. Here the CDR3 DNA reads TGTGCCACCAGCAGAGATTACAGGGGGCGGGTGCAGCCCCAGCATTTT. This translates into CATSRDYRGRVQPQHF.